This T cell receptor (beta chain) came from a study of shared clonotypes between healthy human individuals. Whole-study results and caveats: A handful of donors had about 5.1% of their naive CD4 clonotypes in common.

Points on this clone: Its antigen is unknown.

Germline CDR1 reads WNHNN; CDR2 reads SYGVQD (reference sequence). The CDR3 is 16 amino acids. With V trimmed by 2 bases and J by 7 bases, 9 bases remained unmatched. CD45RO-negative CD8 cells positively selected for CCR7 made up the naive population, which excluded terminally differentiated effector memory CD45RA+ cells. About 33,000 T cell genomes (approximately 210 ng DNA) went into each sorted-subset replicate. The table came from immunoSEQ multiplex PCR; TCRdb's copy has only in-frame clones and leaves some out. This table holds roughly 2,000,000 clones, approximately 95% found once. The TCR was taken from a young man in good health. Sequenced: naive CD8+ T cells sorted from blood. V is TRBV10-1 and J is TRBJ2-2; 8 bases match TRBD1. This chain's CDR3 is CASSETTTGVGGELFF. The CDR3 DNA is TGCGCCAGCAGTGAGACTACGACAGGGGTGGGCGGGGAGCTGTTTTTT.